Below, 27 T cell receptor beta chains from the same sample are listed, as sequenced in a study of cytomegalovirus exposure and HLA in healthy donors. A multiplex PCR was run with 60 Vbeta primers and 13 Jbeta primers. The data were produced by immunoSEQ multiplex PCR, yet TCRdb's version contains in-frame clones alone and is incomplete. The sample lists 85,000 to 120,000 clones; over 75% were seen once. The specimen was PBMCs. Receptors were obtained from a man aged 60-69 years in good health and CMV-seronegative.

This sequence joins TRBV29-1 and TRBJ2-7; D is possibly TRBD2 (5 bases). Trimming removed 4 bases from V and 3 bases from J, with 13 bases in between. Germline V gene data show CDR1 as SQVTM and CDR2 as ANQGSEA. This CDR3 spans 13 amino acids. The CDR3 nucleotides read TGCAGCGTTGGTCATGGACTGATCTACGAGCAGTACTTC. The encoded protein is CSVGHGLIYEQYF.

This CDR3 is CASLRDRRSGELFF. CDR3 bases: TGTGCCAGCCTCCGGGACAGGAGGTCAGGGGAGCTGTTTTTT. V is TRBV27 and J is TRBJ2-2; 8 bases line up with TRBD1. The length of the CDR3 is 14 residues. J lost 8 bases, V lost 8 bases, and 10 bases had no gene match. Germline V CDR1 and CDR2: MNHEY, SMNVEV (reference sequence).

The chain recombines TRBV6-1 with TRBJ2-7, with 10 bases identical to TRBD2. The CDR3 contains 15 residues. The V gene's germline CDR1 is MNHNS and CDR2 SASEGT. V was pared by 2 bases and J by 5 bases, with 6 bases of the junction left unmatched. The DNA of the CDR3 is TGTGCCAGCAGTGAAATCAGCGGGGGGGCCCACGAGCAGTACTTC. Protein: CASSEISGGAHEQYF.

This clone was seen a handful of times. V is TRBV21-1 and J is TRBJ2-3; TRBD2, the D gene given by the table, was not confirmed from the DNA. TRBV21-1 is assigned pseudogene status. This CDR3 has 16 residues. DNA of the CDR3: TGTGCCAGCAGCACTGAGACTAGCGTCCGCACAGATACGCAGTATTTT. Translation gives CASSTETSVRTDTQYF.

The J gene is TRBJ2-2, the V gene TRBV29-1; no reliable D call. There are 11 residues in the CDR3. Trimming removed 6 bases at V and 3 bases at J, with 5 bases between. Germline V CDR1 and CDR2: SQVTM, ANQGSEA. CDR3: CSVLYTGELFF. The CDR3 nucleotides read TGCAGCGTCCTCTACACCGGGGAGCTGTTTTTT.

This clone was counted only a few times. This chain connects TRBV30 to TRBJ1-6; tentative D call: TRBD1 (6 bases). The V gene's germline CDR1 is GTSNPN and CDR2 SVGIG (reference sequence). The V end lost 4 bases, the J end lost 6 bases, and 7 bases lay between the germline ends. This CDR3 region has 12 residues. CDR3 region: CAWTRGNSPLHF. The DNA for the CDR3 is TGTGCCTGGACCAGGGGTAATTCACCCCTCCACTTT.

This chain connects TRBV7-3 to TRBJ1-1; a weak D match, TRBD1 (5 bases). Trimming left V 5 bases short and J 4 bases short, with 11 bases between. This CDR3 region has 13 residues. Germline V lookup: CDR1 SGHTA, CDR2 FQGTGA. CDR3 bases: TGTGCCAGCAGCCAACAGGAGGGCACTGAAGCTTTCTTT. This sequence encodes CASSQQEGTEAFF.

The chain recombines TRBV4-2 with TRBJ2-2; D might be TRBD2 (5 bases). The CDR3 is 14 residues long. V was pared by 3 bases and J by 7 bases, with 12 bases between. Germline CDR1 LGHNA, CDR2 YNFKEQ. The CDR3 sequence: CASSHNLRGGELFF. The CDR3 coding sequence is TGTGCCAGCAGCCATAATTTACGGGGCGGGGAGCTGTTTTTT.

V gene TRBV11-2 combines with J gene TRBJ1-1, with TRBD1 matching 9 bases. The germline CDR1 and CDR2 sequences are SGHAT and FQNNGV. This CDR3 comprises 16 residues. The trim removed 5 bases at V and 0 bases at J, leaving 7 bases unmatched. In nucleotides, the CDR3 is TGTGCCAGCAGCCTACATGGGACAGGGATGAACACTGAAGCTTTCTTT. Protein product: CASSLHGTGMNTEAFF.

V is TRBV27 and J is TRBJ2-3, with D possibly matching TRBD2 (5 bases). The CDR3 contains 13 residues. V was clipped by 2 bases and J by 5 bases, with 8 bases between them. The germline V gene encodes CDR1 MNHEY and CDR2 SMNVEV (reference sequence). The CDR3: CASSLGRGDTQYF. The CDR3 DNA sequence: TGTGCCAGCAGTTTAGGGAGAGGAGATACGCAGTATTTT.

The gene calls are TRBV5-1 and TRBJ2-2; a weak D match, TRBD2 (5 bases). Per germline, CDR1 SGHRS and CDR2 YFSETQ. The CDR3 length is 16 residues. Trimming removed 1 base from V and 4 bases from J, with 14 bases in between. The CDR3 reads CASSLRVASLTGELFF. As DNA, the CDR3 is TGCGCCAGCAGCTTGAGGGTAGCGAGTCTCACCGGGGAGCTGTTTTTT. The variable domain in full, with the rest retrieved from reference TRBV5-1 and TRBJ2-2, is KAGVTQTPRYLIKTRGQQVTLSCSPISGHRSVSWYQQTPGQGLQFLFEYFSETQRNKGNFPGRFSGRQFSNSRSEMNVSTLELGDSALYLCASSLRVASLTGELFFGEGSRLTVL.

This chain links TRBV2 with TRBJ2-2, with D perhaps TRBD1 (6 bases). V gave up 5 bases and J gave up 4 bases, with 14 bases separating them. The length of the CDR3 is 15 residues. Germline CDR1 reads SNHLY; CDR2 reads FYNNEI. For the CDR3, the DNA is TGTGCCAGCAGTTCACAGGGCCGGGGCACCGGGGAGCTGTTTTTT. It specifies CASSSQGRGTGELFF.

The rearrangement uses TRBV4-3 and TRBJ2-1, with 10 bases that match TRBD1. Germline V gene sequence: CDR1 LGHNA, CDR2 YSLEER. J lost 4 bases, V lost 0 bases, and 6 bases had no gene match. The CDR3 covers 17 residues. The CDR3 DNA reads as TGCGCCAGCAGCCAAGATATAGGGACAGGGGTGTACAATGAGCAGTTCTTC. Residues: CASSQDIGTGVYNEQFF.

The J gene is TRBJ2-3, the V gene TRBV25-1; 8 bases are a match to TRBD2. This CDR3 contains 15 residues. J gave up 2 bases and V 6 bases, and 7 bases lay outside the gene matches. The germline gives CDR1 MGHDK, CDR2 SYGVNS. For the CDR3, the DNA is TGTGCCAGCAGAGTTTCCGGGGGGGTCACAGATACGCAGTATTTT. This encodes CASRVSGGVTDTQYF.

This clone was found a few times. V usage is TRBV2 and J usage is TRBJ2-2; TRBD2 might be the D (5 bases). Germline lookup yields CDR1 SNHLY and CDR2 FYNNEI. The CDR3 covers 15 residues. V lost 2 bases to trimming and J lost 3 bases, with 10 bases between them. CDR3 DNA: TGTGCCAGCAGTGAAAAAGGACTCGACACCGGGGAGCTGTTTTTT. Translating gives CASSEKGLDTGELFF.

In its sample, this clone was seen a few times. The CDR3 DNA sequence: TGTGCCAGCAGCTTGGGGGGCCCGAGCTCCTACAATGAGCAGTTCTTC. Protein: CASSLGGPSSYNEQFF. The chain couples TRBV5-6 to TRBJ2-1; tentative D call: TRBD1 (5 bases). CDR1 SGHDT and CDR2 YYEEEE come from the germline V gene. The CDR3 is made up of 16 amino acids. V was pared by 0 bases and J by 0 bases, with 10 bases between.

This clone was detected only a few times. The chain joins TRBV5-1 to TRBJ2-1, with 14 bases fitting TRBD2. V gave up 4 bases and J gave up 6 bases; unmatched junction bases: 6. The germline V gene encodes CDR1 SGHRS and CDR2 YFSETQ. There are 16 residues in the CDR3. CDR3 residues: CASSLPGLAGGNEQFF. CDR3 DNA: TGCGCCAGCAGCCTCCCAGGACTAGCGGGGGGCAATGAGCAGTTCTTC.

The gene calls are TRBV28 and TRBJ1-1; D possibly corresponds to TRBD1 (6 bases). The CDR3 is 17 residues long. The germline gives CDR1 MDHEN, CDR2 SYDVKM. Trimming left V 4 bases short and J 5 bases short, with 23 bases between. This CDR3 is CASSSPARTGGRTEAFF. The CDR3 nucleotides are TGTGCCAGCAGTTCACCCGCGAGGACGGGGGGGCGAACTGAAGCTTTCTTT.

This chain joins TRBV7-8 and TRBJ1-2; 10 bases align to TRBD1. Germline loops: CDR1 SGHVS, CDR2 FQNEAQ. The CDR3 has 16 amino acids. V lost 1 base to trimming and J lost 4 bases; unmatched junction nucleotides: 6. The CDR3 sequence is CASSLEDRGDLYGYTF. The CDR3, as DNA: TGTGCCAGCAGCTTAGAGGACAGGGGGGATCTCTATGGCTACACCTTC.

V gene TRBV30 combines with J gene TRBJ1-2; the match to TRBD1 covers 7 bases. Germline V gives CDR1 GTSNPN, CDR2 SVGIG (reference sequence). V lost 2 bases, J lost 5 bases, and 14 bases stayed unmatched. The CDR3 has 16 amino acids. The CDR3 here is CAWSRVGDSVIYGYTF. Written as DNA, the CDR3 is TGTGCCTGGAGTAGAGTGGGGGACAGCGTAATTTATGGCTACACCTTC.

The chain links TRBV7-2 to TRBJ1-5, with a tentative D call TRBD1 (5 bases). CDR1 is SGHTA, CDR2 FQGNSA, per germline. CDR3 length: 14 residues. V was trimmed by 4 bases and J by 6 bases, leaving 13 bases between them. DNA for the CDR3: TGTGCCAGCAGCTCCAGGGTTACCATTCAGCCCCAGCATTTT. Translating it yields CASSSRVTIQPQHF.

The genes are TRBV7-8 and TRBJ2-5; 7 nucleotides line up with TRBD1. This CDR3 spans 16 amino acids. Germline V gene lookup returns CDR1 SGHVS and CDR2 FQNEAQ. J gave up 0 bases and V 3 bases, and 7 bases lay outside the gene matches. The DNA for the CDR3 is TGTGCCAGCAGCTTCCGCGAACAGGGGTACCAAGAGACCCAGTACTTC. This codes for CASSFREQGYQETQYF. The full variable domain, rest sourced from reference TRBV7-8 and TRBJ2-5, is GAGVSQSPRYKVAKRGQDVALRCDPISGHVSLFWYQQALGQGPEFLTYFQNEAQLDKSGLPSDRFFAERPEGSVSTLKIQRTQQEDSAVYLCASSFREQGYQETQYFGPGTRLLVL.

V usage is TRBV6-6 and J usage is TRBJ1-2; maybe TRBD1 (5 bases). Germline assignment: CDR1 MNHNY and CDR2 SVGAGI (reference sequence). This CDR3 is built from 14 residues. The V gene lost 4 bases and the J gene lost 2 bases, with 11 bases spanning the gap. The CDR3 nucleotides are TGTGCCAGCAGTTCAGGGATTCTGAACTATGGCTACACCTTC. It translates to CASSSGILNYGYTF.

The chain uses TRBV4-3 and TRBJ2-1; tentative D call: TRBD1 (7 bases). V lost 0 bases and J 7 bases, leaving 16 bases between the germline ends. CDR3 length: 16 residues. CDR1 is LGHNA and CDR2 is YSLEER in the germline V gene. As DNA, the CDR3 is TGCGCCAGCAGCCAAGATCTTAGGAGGGGGCGTAATGAGCAGTTCTTC. Translated, it gives CASSQDLRRGRNEQFF.

This chain joins TRBV18 and TRBJ2-5; the match to TRBD2 covers 9 bases. Germline loops: CDR1 KGHSH, CDR2 LQKENI. The CDR3 loop spans 17 amino acids. J lost 1 base, V lost 2 bases, and 8 bases had no gene match. CDR3 nucleotide sequence: TGTGCCAGCTCACCAATGACTAGTAGCGGGGGCCAAGAGACCCAGTACTTC. Its translation: CASSPMTSSGGQETQYF.

V usage is TRBV5-1 and J usage is TRBJ1-1; possible D gene TRBD1, 6 bases. Germline V gene lookup returns CDR1 SGHRS and CDR2 YFSETQ. CDR3 length: 16 amino acids. Trimming pared 2 bases from V and 6 bases from J, leaving 20 bases between. The CDR3 DNA reads as TGCGCCAGCAGCTTTAATCCGGGACACCGAAACGCTGAAGCTTTCTTT. Its protein product is CASSFNPGHRNAEAFF.

J is TRBJ2-2 and V is TRBV28, with D possibly being TRBD1 (6 bases). V dropped 3 bases and J dropped 6 bases, with 14 bases sitting between them. CDR1 is MDHEN, CDR2 SYDVKM, per germline. The CDR3 runs 15 residues. CDR3 DNA sequence: TGTGCCAGCAGTTTTGTCGCAGGGGTGGCCGGGGAGCTGTTTTTT. Amino acid sequence: CASSFVAGVAGELFF.